This T cell receptor beta chain came from a study of early stage breast cancer tumors. For the study at large: Among around 12 ER+/PR+/HER2- tumors, eight were ductal, four lobular. Average read coverage per sample was 9.5 to 10-fold. Whole-study findings and limits: Blood repertoires resembled normal breast more than tumor. Compared with adjacent normal breast, tumors showed roughly 2.5-fold denser, more clonal T cells.

Note on this clone: Its target is unknown.

CDR1 is SEHNR and CDR2 is FQNEAQ in the germline V gene (reference sequence). Germline trimming cut 5 bases from V and 4 bases from J; bases unmatched to any gene: 5. The CDR3 length is 15 residues. Clones were read by immunoSEQ multiplex PCR, and TCRdb kept only the in-frame ones, dropping some. This table has about 24,000 clones, 55% to 80% appearing once. The chain uses TRBV7-9 and TRBJ1-1; TRBD1 matches at 12 bases. The TCR sequence derives from a person aged 55 to 75 with breast cancer. The specimen sequenced was breast tumor tissue. CDR3 loop: CASSGDRGLGTEAFF. DNA of the CDR3: TGTGCCAGCAGCGGGGACAGGGGGCTAGGCACTGAAGCTTTCTTT.